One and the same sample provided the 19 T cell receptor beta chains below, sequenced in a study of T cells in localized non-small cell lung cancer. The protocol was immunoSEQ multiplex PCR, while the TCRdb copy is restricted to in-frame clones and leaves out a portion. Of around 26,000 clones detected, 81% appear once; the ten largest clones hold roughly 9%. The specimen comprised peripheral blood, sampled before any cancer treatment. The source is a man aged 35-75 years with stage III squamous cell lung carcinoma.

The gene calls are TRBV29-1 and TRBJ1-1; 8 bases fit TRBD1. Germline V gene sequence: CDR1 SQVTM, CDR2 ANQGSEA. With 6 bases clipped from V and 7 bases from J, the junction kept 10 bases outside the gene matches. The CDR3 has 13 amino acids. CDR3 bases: TGCAGCGTCGCCGGACAGGGCGAAGGTGAAGCTTTCTTT. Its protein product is CSVAGQGEGEAFF.

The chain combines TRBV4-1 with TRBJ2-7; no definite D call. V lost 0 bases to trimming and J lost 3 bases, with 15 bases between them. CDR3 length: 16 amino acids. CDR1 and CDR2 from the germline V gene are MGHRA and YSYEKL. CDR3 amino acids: CASSQDPASKIYEQYF. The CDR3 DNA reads TGCGCCAGCAGCCAAGATCCGGCTAGTAAGATCTACGAGCAGTACTTC.

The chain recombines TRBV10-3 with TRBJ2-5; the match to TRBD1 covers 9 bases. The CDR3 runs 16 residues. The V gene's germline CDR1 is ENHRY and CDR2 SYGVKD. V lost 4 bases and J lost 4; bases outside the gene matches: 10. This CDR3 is CAISAGDRAEGETQYF. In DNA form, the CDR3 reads TGTGCCATCAGTGCAGGGGACAGGGCTGAGGGAGAGACCCAGTACTTC.

Written as DNA, the CDR3 is TGCGCCAGCAGCTTAGTGGTGAACACTGAAGCTTTCTTT. Translating gives CASSLVVNTEAFF. The J gene is TRBJ1-1, the V gene TRBV5-1; D unresolved. Per germline, CDR1 SGHRS and CDR2 YFSETQ. V lost 2 bases, J lost 0 bases, and 5 bases lay in between. This CDR3 has 13 amino acids.

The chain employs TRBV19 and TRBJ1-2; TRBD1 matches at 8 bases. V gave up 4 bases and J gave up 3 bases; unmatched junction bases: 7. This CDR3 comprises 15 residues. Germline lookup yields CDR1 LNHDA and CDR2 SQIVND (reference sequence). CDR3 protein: CASSTQGAYDYGYTF. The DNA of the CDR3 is TGTGCCAGTAGTACTCAGGGGGCATATGACTATGGCTACACCTTC.

DNA for the CDR3: TGTGCCAGCAGCTTTCAGGTCGATGGCTACACCTTC. This translates into CASSFQVDGYTF. This chain connects TRBV5-4 to TRBJ1-2, with D unclear. The CDR3 has 12 amino acids. The V gene's germline CDR1 is SGHNT and CDR2 YYREEE (reference sequence). The germline V and J ends were trimmed by 2 bases and 6 bases, with 8 bases remaining between them.

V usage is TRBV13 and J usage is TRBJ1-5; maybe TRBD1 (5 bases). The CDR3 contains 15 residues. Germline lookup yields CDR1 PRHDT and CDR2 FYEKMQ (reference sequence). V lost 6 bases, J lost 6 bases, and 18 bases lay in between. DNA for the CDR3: TGTGCCAGCAGTCTCGGACACATCGTAGGTCAGCCCCAGCATTTT. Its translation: CASSLGHIVGQPQHF.

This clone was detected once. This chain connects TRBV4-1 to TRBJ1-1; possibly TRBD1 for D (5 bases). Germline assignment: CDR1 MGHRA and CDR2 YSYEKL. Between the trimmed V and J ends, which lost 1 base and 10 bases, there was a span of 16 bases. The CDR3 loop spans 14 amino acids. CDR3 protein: CASSQGQLLAGAFF. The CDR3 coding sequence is TGCGCCAGCAGCCAAGGACAGCTCCTGGCGGGAGCTTTCTTT.

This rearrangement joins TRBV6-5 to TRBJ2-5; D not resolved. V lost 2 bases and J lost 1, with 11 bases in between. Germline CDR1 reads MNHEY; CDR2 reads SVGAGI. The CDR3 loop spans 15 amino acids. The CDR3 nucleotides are TGTGCCAGCAGTTACGGTCAGGCCTCCCAAGAGACCCAGTACTTC. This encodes CASSYGQASQETQYF.

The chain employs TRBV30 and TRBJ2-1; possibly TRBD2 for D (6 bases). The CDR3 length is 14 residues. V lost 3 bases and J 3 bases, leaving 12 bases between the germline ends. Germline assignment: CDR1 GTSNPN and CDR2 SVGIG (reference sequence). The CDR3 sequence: CAWSGTGNYNEQFF. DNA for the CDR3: TGTGCCTGGAGCGGGACTGGGAACTACAATGAGCAGTTCTTC.

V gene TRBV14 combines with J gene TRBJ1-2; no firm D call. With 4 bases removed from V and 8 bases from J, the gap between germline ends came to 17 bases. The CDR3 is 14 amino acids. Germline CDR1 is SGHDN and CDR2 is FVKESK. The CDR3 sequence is CASSLGPAEGGYTF. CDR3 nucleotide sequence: TGTGCCAGCAGCCTAGGACCCGCCGAGGGCGGCTACACCTTC.

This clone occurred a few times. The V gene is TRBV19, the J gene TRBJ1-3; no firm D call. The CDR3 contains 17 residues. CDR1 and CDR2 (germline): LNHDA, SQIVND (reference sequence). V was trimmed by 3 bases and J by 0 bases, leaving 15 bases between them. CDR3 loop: CASSIPAIGLSGNTIYF. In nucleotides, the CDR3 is TGTGCCAGTAGTATCCCAGCCATTGGACTCTCTGGAAACACCATATATTTT. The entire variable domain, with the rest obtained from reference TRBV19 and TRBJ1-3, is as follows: DGGITQSPKYLFRKEGQNVTLSCEQNLNHDAMYWYRQDPGQGLRLIYYSQIVNDFQKGDIAEGYSVSREKKESFPLTVTSAQKNPTAFYLCASSIPAIGLSGNTIYFGEGSWLTVV.

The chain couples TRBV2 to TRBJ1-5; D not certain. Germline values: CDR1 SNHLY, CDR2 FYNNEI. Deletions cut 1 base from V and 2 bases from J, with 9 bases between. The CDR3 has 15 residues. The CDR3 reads CASSEGDGGNQPQHF. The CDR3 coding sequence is TGTGCCAGCAGTGAAGGGGATGGAGGCAATCAGCCCCAGCATTTT.

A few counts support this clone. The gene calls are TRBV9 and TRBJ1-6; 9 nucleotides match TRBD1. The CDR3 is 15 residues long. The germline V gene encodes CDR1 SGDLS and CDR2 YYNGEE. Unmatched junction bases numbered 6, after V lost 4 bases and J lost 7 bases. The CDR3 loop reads CASSLRQGENSPLHF. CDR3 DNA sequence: TGTGCCAGCAGCCTACGACAGGGGGAGAATTCACCCCTCCACTTT.

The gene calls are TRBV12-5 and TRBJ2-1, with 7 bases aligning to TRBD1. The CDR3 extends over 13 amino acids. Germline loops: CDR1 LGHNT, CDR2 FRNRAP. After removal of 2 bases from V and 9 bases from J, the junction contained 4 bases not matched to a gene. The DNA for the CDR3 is TGTGCTAGTGGTTTGCGACAGGGCATTGAGCAGTTCTTC. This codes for CASGLRQGIEQFF.

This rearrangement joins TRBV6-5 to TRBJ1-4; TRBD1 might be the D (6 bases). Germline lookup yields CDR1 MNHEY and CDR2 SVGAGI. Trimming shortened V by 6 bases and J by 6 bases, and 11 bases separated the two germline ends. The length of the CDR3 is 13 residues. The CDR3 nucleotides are TGTGCCAGCAGAAACAGGGTGGATGAAAAACTGTTTTTT. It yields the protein CASRNRVDEKLFF.

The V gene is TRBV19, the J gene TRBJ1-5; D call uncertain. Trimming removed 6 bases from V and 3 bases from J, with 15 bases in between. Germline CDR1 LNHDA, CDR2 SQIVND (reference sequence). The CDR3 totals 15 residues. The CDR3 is CASREKAQLNQPQHF. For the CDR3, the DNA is TGTGCCAGTAGGGAAAAGGCGCAACTCAATCAGCCCCAGCATTTT.

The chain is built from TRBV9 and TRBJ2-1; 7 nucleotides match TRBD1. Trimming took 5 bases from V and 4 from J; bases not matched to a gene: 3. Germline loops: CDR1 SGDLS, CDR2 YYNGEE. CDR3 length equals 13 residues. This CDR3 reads CASSRQGYNEQFF. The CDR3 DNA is TGTGCCAGCAGTAGACAGGGTTACAATGAGCAGTTCTTC.

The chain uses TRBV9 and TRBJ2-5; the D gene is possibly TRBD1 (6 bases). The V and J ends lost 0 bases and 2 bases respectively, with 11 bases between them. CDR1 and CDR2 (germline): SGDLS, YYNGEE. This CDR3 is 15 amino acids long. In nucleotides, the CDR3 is TGTGCCAGCAGCGTAGGGTGGGACATACAAGAGACCCAGTACTTC. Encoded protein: CASSVGWDIQETQYF. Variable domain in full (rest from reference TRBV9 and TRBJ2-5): DSGVTQTPKHLITATGQRVTLRCSPRSGDLSVYWYQQSLDQGLQFLIQYYNGEERAKGNILERFSAQQFPDLHSELNLSSLELGDSALYFCASSVGWDIQETQYFGPGTRLLVL.